The present T cell receptor (beta chain) was sequenced within a study of Graves' ophthalmopathy and Graves' hyperthyroidism. RNA transcripts yielded amplified TCR beta CDR3 regions. HTBI-primed RT-PCR formed the first round, and a multiplex PCR formed the second. One entry per CDR3 protein, called by TCRdb with MiXCR from the multiplex PCR reads. The table records some 1.1 million distinct CDR3 sequences, less than 45% of them present only once. Germline trimming cut 5 bases from V and 7 bases from J; bases unmatched to any gene: 10. Germline-derived CDR1 and CDR2 are SGHTA and FQGNSA. The CDR3 has 14 residues.

The chain links TRBV7-2 to TRBJ2-7; 8 nucleotides match TRBD1. Sample: peripheral blood or thyroid tissue (not recorded which). This receptor was taken from an adult man with Graves' hyperthyroidism. The CDR3, as DNA: TGTGCCAGCAGCCAGGCAGGGGGCCTAGGGGAGCAGTACTTC. Protein sequence: CASSQAGGLGEQYF. Together with reference TRBV7-2 and TRBJ2-7, the CDR3 gives the full variable domain: GAGVSQSPSNKVTEKGKDVELRCDPISGHTALYWYRQSLGQGLEFLIYFQGNSAPDKSGLPSDRFSAERTGGSVSTLTIQRTQQEDSAVYLCASSQAGGLGEQYFGPGTRLTVT.